These 26 T cell receptor beta chains were sequenced from one sample in a study of cytomegalovirus exposure and HLA in healthy donors. Use of 60 Vbeta and 13 Jbeta primers characterized the PCR. TCRdb's copy holds only in-frame clones and misses some; the assay was immunoSEQ multiplex PCR. The sample lists some 130,000 clones, over 75% occurring once. The source material was PBMCs. The receptors were sampled from a boy between 10 and 17 years old in good health and CMV-seronegative.

This clone appeared once. This chain joins TRBV7-2 and TRBJ2-7; D might be TRBD1 (6 bases). There are 14 residues in the CDR3. Germline V CDR1 and CDR2: SGHTA, FQGNSA. The ends were cut back, 2 bases at V and 3 bases at J, with 11 bases in the middle. The CDR3 coding sequence is TGTGCCAGCAGCTTATTAGGGGGATTCTACGAGCAGTACTTC. Residues: CASSLLGGFYEQYF.

This clone was recorded a few times. V gene TRBV6-1 combines with J gene TRBJ2-2; 7 bases line up with TRBD1. The CDR3 consists of 13 residues. Trimming cost V 10 bases and J 7 bases; bases outside gene matches: 9. From germline, CDR1 is MNHNS and CDR2 SASEGT. In DNA, the CDR3 is TGTGCCACCCAGACAGGGTGGGACGGGGAGCTGTTTTTT. Its translation is CATQTGWDGELFF.

V usage is TRBV18 and J usage is TRBJ2-2, with D perhaps TRBD2 (6 bases). The CDR3 contains 14 residues. Germline-derived CDR1 and CDR2 are KGHSH and LQKENI. Trimming cost V 5 bases and J 4 bases, with 11 bases left between them. The DNA for the CDR3 is TGTGCCAGCTCAGCGATGGGGGGCACCGGGGAGCTGTTTTTT. Amino acids: CASSAMGGTGELFF.

This clone came up a few times. The rearrangement uses TRBV7-2 and TRBJ2-7; 7 bases are a match to TRBD2. The V gene end was trimmed by 1 base and the J gene end by 2 bases; junction bases not matched to a gene: 8. Germline V gene data show CDR1 as SGHTA and CDR2 as FQGNSA. There are 16 residues in the CDR3. CDR3 DNA: TGTGCCAGCAGCTTAGTGGGGGGGACCGCAACCTACGAGCAGTACTTC. Protein product: CASSLVGGTATYEQYF.

This chain links TRBV4-1 with TRBJ2-3; TRBD2 agrees at 9 bases. CDR1 and CDR2 (germline): MGHRA, YSYEKL. With 0 bases clipped from V and 2 bases from J, the junction kept 6 bases outside the gene matches. The length of the CDR3 is 17 residues. The CDR3 sequence is CASSQDQRGENTDTQYF. CDR3 nucleotide sequence: TGCGCCAGCAGCCAAGACCAGCGGGGGGAAAACACAGATACGCAGTATTTT.

This clone was detected once. The chain employs TRBV7-3 and TRBJ2-2; D may be TRBD2 (6 bases). CDR1 and CDR2 (germline): SGHTA, FQGTGA. Trimming stripped 1 base from V and 5 bases from J, with 11 bases between. This CDR3 is 15 amino acids long. Here the CDR3 DNA reads TGTGCCAGCAGCTTAAGCGGGAAACGAACCGGGGAGCTGTTTTTT. This encodes CASSLSGKRTGELFF.

CDR3 sequence reads: CASTIGQGEKLFF. CDR3 nucleotide sequence: TGTGCCAGCACCATCGGACAGGGAGAAAAACTGTTTTTT. V is TRBV5-8 and J is TRBJ1-4; 8 nucleotides match TRBD1. This CDR3 region has 13 residues. J lost 8 bases, V lost 6 bases, and 6 bases had no gene match. Germline-derived CDR1 and CDR2 are SGHTS and YDEGEE.

The CDR3 nucleotides are TGCAGCGTTGAAGCGGACAGGGGCTACGAGCAGTACTTC. Its protein is CSVEADRGYEQYF. The rearrangement links TRBV29-1 to TRBJ2-7, with 9 bases lining up with TRBD1. Unmatched junction bases numbered 1, after V lost 1 base and J lost 3 bases. Germline CDR1 reads SQVTM; CDR2 reads ANQGSEA. The CDR3 loop spans 13 amino acids.

This clone was seen more than once but under ten times. The chain combines TRBV4-1 with TRBJ1-2; unclear D gene. CDR3 size: 11 residues. The V gene's germline CDR1 is MGHRA and CDR2 YSYEKL. Trimming shortened V by 3 bases and J by 10 bases, and 9 bases separated the two germline ends. The CDR3 spells CASSQGLVYTF. DNA for the CDR3: TGCGCCAGCAGCCAGGGCTTAGTCTACACCTTC.

This clone was recorded only once. The chain carries TRBV7-9 and TRBJ2-2, with D tentatively TRBD2 (5 bases). The CDR3 loop spans 14 amino acids. Per germline, CDR1 SEHNR and CDR2 FQNEAQ (reference sequence). Trimming shortened V by 4 bases and J by 4 bases, and 10 bases separated the two germline ends. The CDR3 loop is CASSSGLSTGELFF. CDR3 nucleotides: TGTGCCAGCAGCTCCGGACTGAGCACCGGGGAGCTGTTTTTT.

The rearrangement links TRBV7-8 to TRBJ1-3, with TRBD1 identical over 7 bases. Germline lookup yields CDR1 SGHVS and CDR2 FQNEAQ. The CDR3 contains 14 residues. The ends lost 1 base at V and 8 bases at J; junction bases unmatched: 5. The CDR3 DNA is TGTGCCAGCAGCTTAGGACAGGGCGCGGACACCATATATTTT. Protein: CASSLGQGADTIYF.

The chain combines TRBV7-2 with TRBJ2-7, with a possible D match to TRBD1 (5 bases). The CDR3 sequence is 15 residues long. Germline V gene data show CDR1 as SGHTA and CDR2 as FQGNSA. V lost 5 bases, J lost 1 base, and 15 bases lay in between. Here the CDR3 reads CASSESGASSYEQYF. CDR3 in DNA: TGTGCCAGCAGCGAGAGTGGGGCTTCATCCTACGAGCAGTACTTC.

The V and J genes are TRBV7-2 and TRBJ2-5, with 12 bases fitting TRBD2. From germline, CDR1 is SGHTA and CDR2 FQGNSA. V shed 5 bases and J 5 bases; nucleotides not matched to a gene: 6. The CDR3 has 15 amino acids. The CDR3 sequence is CASSASGGARETQYF. CDR3 nucleotides: TGTGCCAGCAGCGCTAGCGGGGGGGCCCGGGAGACCCAGTACTTC. Looking up the rest from reference TRBV7-2 and TRBJ2-5 gives the full variable domain: GAGVSQSPSNKVTEKGKDVELRCDPISGHTALYWYRQSLGQGLEFLIYFQGNSAPDKSGLPSDRFSAERTGGSVSTLTIQRTQQEDSAVYLCASSASGGARETQYFGPGTRLLVL.

The chain recombines TRBV6-5 with TRBJ2-1; 7 bases are a match to TRBD1. CDR1 and CDR2 (germline): MNHEY, SVGAGI. There are 14 residues in the CDR3. V was pared by 2 bases and J by 5 bases, with 3 bases of the junction left unmatched. The CDR3 sequence: CASSYPGQHNEQFF. The CDR3, as DNA: TGTGCCAGCAGTTACCCGGGACAGCACAATGAGCAGTTCTTC.

This sequence joins TRBV4-2 and TRBJ2-5; a possible D gene is TRBD2 (6 bases). CDR1 is LGHNA and CDR2 is YNFKEQ in the germline V gene. The CDR3 has 15 residues. The ends were cut back, 1 base at V and 2 bases at J, with 11 bases in the middle. Written as DNA, the CDR3 is TGTGCCAGCAGCCAAGGTCGCGGGGCTCAAGAGACCCAGTACTTC. The encoded protein is CASSQGRGAQETQYF.

The J gene is TRBJ2-4, the V gene TRBV4-1; TRBD2 matches 7 bases. The CDR3 totals 16 residues. Germline CDR1 and CDR2: MGHRA and YSYEKL. The junction had 5 bases not matched to a gene; V was cut back by 2 bases and J by 1 base. CDR3 nucleotide sequence: TGCGCCAGCAGCCAACCCCGAGCGGGGGCCAAAAACATTCAGTACTTC. Its protein product is CASSQPRAGAKNIQYF.

The CDR3 is CASSKRQGASTDTQYF. The CDR3 region has the DNA TGTGCCAGCAGTAAGAGACAGGGCGCTAGCACAGATACGCAGTATTTT. This chain connects TRBV27 to TRBJ2-3; 7 bases fit TRBD1. The CDR3 has 16 residues. The V and J ends lost 5 bases and 0 bases, in that order; junction bases with no gene match: 8. Germline V gives CDR1 MNHEY, CDR2 SMNVEV (reference sequence).

The chain links TRBV7-2 to TRBJ2-5, with 8 bases matching TRBD2. The CDR3 is 15 amino acids. With 2 bases clipped from V and 1 base from J, the junction kept 3 bases outside the gene matches. Germline V lookup: CDR1 SGHTA, CDR2 FQGNSA. The DNA of the CDR3 is TGTGCCAGCAGCTTACGGGGGGGGATCCAAGAGACCCAGTACTTC. Amino acids: CASSLRGGIQETQYF.

The count of this clone is one. The J gene is TRBJ1-6, the V gene TRBV27; 7 positions match TRBD1. Germline CDR1 is MNHEY and CDR2 is SMNVEV (reference sequence). The CDR3 is made up of 16 amino acids. Trimming cost V 5 bases and J 8 bases; bases outside gene matches: 12. CDR3 in DNA: TGTGCCAGCAGTCAAGACAGGGTTCGGGAAGATTCACCCCTCCACTTT. This sequence encodes CASSQDRVREDSPLHF.

The chain links TRBV2 to TRBJ2-6, with D unclear. From germline, CDR1 is SNHLY and CDR2 FYNNEI. The CDR3 is 15 amino acids. Trimming shortened V by 3 bases and J by 1 base, and 7 bases separated the two germline ends. This CDR3 reads CASSDRTSGANVLTF. The CDR3, as DNA: TGTGCCAGCAGTGACAGAACATCTGGGGCCAACGTCCTGACTTTC.

This clone was counted once. The rearrangement uses TRBV29-1 and TRBJ2-7, with TRBD1 matching 7 bases. This CDR3 is 11 amino acids long. V was clipped by 7 bases and J by 3 bases; unmatched bases: 3. Germline V lookup: CDR1 SQVTM, CDR2 ANQGSEA. CDR3 in amino acids: CSARDSYEQYF. The CDR3, as DNA: TGCAGCGCCCGGGACAGCTACGAGCAGTACTTC.

This clone came up a few times. This chain joins TRBV30 and TRBJ2-1, with D possibly TRBD1 on 6 matching bases. V lost 1 base, J lost 3 bases, and 13 bases lay in between. The germline gives CDR1 GTSNPN, CDR2 SVGIG (reference sequence). The CDR3 covers 15 residues. The CDR3 reads CAWSARGSFYNEQFF. As DNA, the CDR3 is TGTGCCTGGAGTGCCAGGGGTTCGTTCTACAATGAGCAGTTCTTC.

The chain combines TRBV5-7 with TRBJ1-2; D remains unclear. TRBV5-7 is filed as an ORF, its function uncertain. The CDR3 has 13 residues. The V and J ends lost 0 bases and 3 bases respectively, with 6 bases between them. CDR3 sequence: CASSLDQDYGYTF. CDR3 coding DNA: TGTGCCAGCAGCTTGGATCAGGACTATGGCTACACCTTC.

V and J are TRBV27 and TRBJ2-7; 8 bases agree with TRBD1. Germline V gives CDR1 MNHEY, CDR2 SMNVEV (reference sequence). Trimming cost V 4 bases and J 4 bases; bases outside gene matches: 6. This CDR3 region has 14 residues. CDR3: CASSSQTGEYEQYF. In DNA, the CDR3 is TGTGCCAGCAGTTCCCAGACAGGGGAATACGAGCAGTACTTC.

V usage is TRBV5-1 and J usage is TRBJ1-1; perhaps TRBD1 as D (6 bases). With 3 bases removed from V and 0 bases from J, the gap between germline ends came to 9 bases. The V gene's germline CDR1 is SGHRS and CDR2 YFSETQ. The length of the CDR3 is 14 residues. CDR3 region: CASSWTEMNTEAFF. In nucleotides, the CDR3 is TGCGCCAGCAGCTGGACAGAGATGAACACTGAAGCTTTCTTT. The complete variable domain, with remaining parts taken from reference TRBV5-1 and TRBJ1-1, reads KAGVTQTPRYLIKTRGQQVTLSCSPISGHRSVSWYQQTPGQGLQFLFEYFSETQRNKGNFPGRFSGRQFSNSRSEMNVSTLELGDSALYLCASSWTEMNTEAFFGQGTRLTVV.

This clone was seen only a few times. The chain carries TRBV7-3 and TRBJ1-1; a weak D match, TRBD1 (6 bases). Trimming pared 5 bases from V and 8 bases from J, leaving 15 bases between. CDR3 length equals 13 residues. CDR1 SGHTA and CDR2 FQGTGA come from the germline V gene. Here the CDR3 DNA reads TGTGCCAGCAGCCTGGGGGTCGGGACAGAAGCTTTCTTT. Its translation is CASSLGVGTEAFF.